Sequencing of this T cell receptor beta chain was carried out in a study of blood T cell repertoires in COVID-19. Study-level background: The origin of the acute and convalescent COVID-19 samples was the United States, Italy and Spain. PBMCs, B-cell-depleted T cells, or T cells provided the cDNA or gDNA that made up the material.

Profiling relied on immunoSEQ multiplex PCR, and the TCRdb table lists in-frame clones only, not all of them. The sample lists hundreds of thousands of clones; 89% were seen once. CDR1 is SGHAT, CDR2 FQNNGV, per germline. Trimming shortened V by 5 bases and J by 8 bases, and 19 bases separated the two germline ends. The CDR3 loop spans 15 amino acids. This sequence joins TRBV11-2 and TRBJ2-1; perhaps TRBD2 as D (5 bases). The sequence came from a woman aged 40-49 years who had recovered from COVID-19. Sequencing was performed on PBMCs or T cells enriched from blood (not recorded which). CDR3 protein: CASSPEGGPTDEQFF. The CDR3 coding sequence is TGTGCCAGCAGCCCCGAAGGCGGGCCGACGGATGAGCAGTTCTTC.